The entry below describes one T cell receptor (beta chain). Its matching antigen is unknown. J gave up 4 bases and V 5 bases, and 11 bases lay outside the gene matches. The germline V gene encodes CDR1 DFQATT and CDR2 SNEGSKA (reference sequence). This CDR3 region has 16 residues. The sample is drawn from a study of T cells after yellow fever vaccination. About the study: Fractions of limited cellularity were prepared by means of SMART-Seq v4 Ultra Low Input. Study-level results: Among primary-vaccination clones, most reappeared after the booster, at around 97% for CD4 and approximately 90% for CD8. Just a small share of clonotypes turned up in the CD4 compartment as well as the CD8 compartment.

The study made its TCR cDNA through 5'RACE template switching. That step introduced a universal primer site along with UMIs. MiXCR, applied by TCRdb to the 5' RACE reads, yields one record per CDR3 protein. Of 250,000 or so distinct CDR3 sequences listed, 6% to 7.5% are singletons. The chain is built from TRBV20-1 and TRBJ2-1; 10 nucleotides align to TRBD2. This sequence originates from a man in his thirties or forties who received the YFV17D yellow fever vaccine. The specimen comprised CD4+ T cells sorted from PBMCs, sampled 15 days after the yellow fever booster vaccination. The CDR3 DNA reads TGCAGTGCTCCGGGAGTCCTAGCGGGAGAGTACAATGAGCAGTTCTTC. It translates to CSAPGVLAGEYNEQFF.